The 11 T cell receptor beta chains reported below all come from one sample, sequenced in a study of cytomegalovirus exposure and HLA in healthy donors. The PCR made use of 60 Vbeta and 13 Jbeta primers. TCRdb's copy holds only in-frame clones and misses some; the assay was immunoSEQ multiplex PCR. The data show around 150,000 clones, over 60% seen once. Sequenced input: PBMCs. The origin of the receptors is a man aged 25-45 years in good health and CMV-seronegative.

The chain uses TRBV2 and TRBJ2-1; D may be TRBD2 (6 bases). Germline values: CDR1 SNHLY, CDR2 FYNNEI. There are 13 residues in the CDR3. V lost 4 bases to trimming and J lost 4 bases, with 8 bases between them. The CDR3 DNA is TGTGCCAGCAGTGCCGGGACTTACAATGAGCAGTTCTTC. Its protein product is CASSAGTYNEQFF.

Here the CDR3 DNA reads TGTGCCAGCAGCACAGGGGGCTTGAACACCGGGGAGCTGTTTTTT. Translated: CASSTGGLNTGELFF. The V gene is TRBV5-4, the J gene TRBJ2-2, with TRBD1 identical over 9 bases. CDR3 length equals 15 residues. Germline V gives CDR1 SGHNT, CDR2 YYREEE (reference sequence). The V and J ends lost 4 bases and 1 base, in that order; junction bases with no gene match: 2. The full variable domain, rest sourced from reference TRBV5-4 and TRBJ2-2, is ETGVTQSPTHLIKTRGQQVTLRCSSQSGHNTVSWYQQALGQGPQFIFQYYREEENGRGNFPPRFSGLQFPNYSSELNVNALELDDSALYLCASSTGGLNTGELFFGEGSRLTVL.

V and J are TRBV7-2 and TRBJ2-7, with a possible D match to TRBD1 (6 bases). Germline CDR1 and CDR2: SGHTA and FQGNSA. V was shortened by 5 bases and J by 2 bases, with 13 bases between the two germline ends. The CDR3 is 14 residues long. CDR3 DNA: TGTGCCAGCAGCCGCCTCAGGGGCCCCTACGAGCAGTACTTC. Encoded protein: CASSRLRGPYEQYF.

This chain links TRBV19 with TRBJ2-2, with D uncertain. The germline V and J ends were trimmed by 3 bases and 5 bases, with 13 bases remaining between them. From germline, CDR1 is LNHDA and CDR2 SQIVND (reference sequence). The CDR3 contains 15 residues. CDR3 amino acids: CASSMSSLGTGELFF. DNA for the CDR3: TGTGCCAGTAGTATGTCTAGTCTGGGTACCGGGGAGCTGTTTTTT.

This clone was detected only once. The genes are TRBV2 and TRBJ2-7; D perhaps matches TRBD1 (5 bases). In germline, CDR1 is SNHLY, CDR2 FYNNEI. The CDR3 has 12 residues. The V and J ends lost 3 bases and 3 bases respectively, with 6 bases between them. DNA for the CDR3: TGTGCCAGCAGTGATCAGGGCTACGAGCAGTACTTC. This codes for CASSDQGYEQYF.

V and J are TRBV5-1 and TRBJ2-1, with 8 bases that match TRBD2. Germline CDR1 reads SGHRS; CDR2 reads YFSETQ. V lost 4 bases, J lost 8 bases, and 5 bases stayed unmatched. The CDR3 length is 13 residues. CDR3 nucleotide sequence: TGCGCCAGCAGCCCCGGGACTAGTGATGAGCAGTTCTTC. Translation: CASSPGTSDEQFF.

CDR3 sequence: CASSEGHVYEQYF. In DNA, the CDR3 is TGTGCCAGCAGTGAAGGACATGTCTACGAGCAGTACTTC. This chain connects TRBV6-1 to TRBJ2-7; D gene uncertain. The CDR3 contains 13 residues. Germline V lookup: CDR1 MNHNS, CDR2 SASEGT. V shed 1 base and J shed 3 bases, with 7 bases lying between them.

This clone has only a few counts. The CDR3 region has the DNA TGTGCCAGTAGTCCGGGGAGGTCGTCCTATGGCTACACCTTC. This codes for CASSPGRSSYGYTF. The V gene is TRBV19, the J gene TRBJ1-2; D is undetermined. V lost 5 bases and J lost 4, with 14 bases in between. There are 14 residues in the CDR3. Germline loops: CDR1 LNHDA, CDR2 SQIVND (reference sequence).

V is TRBV10-3 and J is TRBJ2-1, with 9 positions matching TRBD2. The germline V gene encodes CDR1 ENHRY and CDR2 SYGVKD. CDR3 length: 13 amino acids. V lost 4 bases, J lost 9 bases, and 4 bases stayed unmatched. This CDR3 reads CAISGGLASEQFF. The DNA of the CDR3 is TGTGCCATCAGTGGCGGACTAGCGAGTGAGCAGTTCTTC.

The V gene is TRBV6-5, the J gene TRBJ2-3; TRBD1 might be the D (6 bases). V was shortened by 7 bases and J by 3 bases, with 17 bases between the two germline ends. The CDR3 extends over 15 amino acids. Germline-derived CDR1 and CDR2 are MNHEY and SVGAGI. CDR3 coding DNA: TGTGCCAGCACCACTGTACAGGGCGTAACAGATACGCAGTATTTT. The encoded protein is CASTTVQGVTDTQYF.

V and J are TRBV30 and TRBJ2-3, with TRBD1 matching 8 bases. Trimming cost V 0 bases and J 11 bases; bases outside gene matches: 4. CDR1 is GTSNPN and CDR2 is SVGIG in the germline V gene (reference sequence). The CDR3 has 12 residues. The CDR3 protein is CAWSVTGTGQYF. In nucleotides, the CDR3 is TGTGCCTGGAGTGTAACCGGGACAGGGCAGTATTTT.